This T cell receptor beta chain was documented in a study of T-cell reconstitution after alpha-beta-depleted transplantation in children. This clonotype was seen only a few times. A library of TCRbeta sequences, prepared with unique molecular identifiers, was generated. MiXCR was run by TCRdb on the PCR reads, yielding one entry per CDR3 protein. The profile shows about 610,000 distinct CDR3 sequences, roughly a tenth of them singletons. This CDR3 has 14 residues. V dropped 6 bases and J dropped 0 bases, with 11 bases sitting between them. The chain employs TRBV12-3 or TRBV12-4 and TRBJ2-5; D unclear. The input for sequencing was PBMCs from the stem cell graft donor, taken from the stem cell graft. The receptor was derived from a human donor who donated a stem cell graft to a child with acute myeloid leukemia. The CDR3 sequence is CASRPTAHQETQYF. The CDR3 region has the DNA TGTGCCAGCAGACCGACGGCCCACCAAGAGACCCAGTACTTC.